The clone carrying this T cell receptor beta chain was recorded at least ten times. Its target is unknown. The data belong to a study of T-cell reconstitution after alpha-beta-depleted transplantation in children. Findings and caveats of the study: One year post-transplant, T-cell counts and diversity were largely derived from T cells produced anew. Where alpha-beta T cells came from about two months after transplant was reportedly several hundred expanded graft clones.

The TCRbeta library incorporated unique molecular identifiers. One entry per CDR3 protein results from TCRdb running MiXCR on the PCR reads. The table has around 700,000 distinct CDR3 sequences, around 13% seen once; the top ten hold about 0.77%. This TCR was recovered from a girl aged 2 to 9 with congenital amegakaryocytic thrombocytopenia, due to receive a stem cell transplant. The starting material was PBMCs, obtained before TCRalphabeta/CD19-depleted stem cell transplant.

The CDR3 is CSVPRTGKGDGYTF. In DNA, the CDR3 is TGCAGCGTCCCGAGGACAGGGAAAGGAGATGGCTACACCTTC. The chain joins TRBV29-1 to TRBJ1-2, with 8 nucleotides matching TRBD1. The CDR3 length is 14 residues. Trimming at V came to 6 bases and at J to 6 bases, leaving 12 bases not matched to a gene. Germline V CDR1 and CDR2: SQVTM, ANQGSEA.